These T cell receptor beta chains were read from a single sample in a study of OX40 agonist ivuxolimab in advanced cancers. Generated by immunoSEQ multiplex PCR, the TCRdb table keeps only in-frame clones and is missing some. The sample contains approximately 50,000 clones, 80% of which appear only once. This sample comprised CD4+ or CD8+ T cells sorted from blood, obtained in a trial of the OX40 agonist ivuxolimab. All receptors derive from an adult with an advanced solid tumor such as melanoma, head and neck, liver or kidney cancer. CDR3s include the opening cysteine and the closing phenylalanine or tryptophan. A D gene is named only where the DNA matches it firmly. Clone size is given for some rows only: seen once, a few or many times, or a class if the clone is expanded.

cdr3_aa | cdr3_nt | j_call | d_call | clone_size | v_call
CSVAAELAKNIQYF | TGCAGCGTTGCTGCGGAGCTAGCCAAAAACATTCAGTACTTC | TRBJ2-4 | . | large | TRBV29-1
CASSLRAGQGMTPLHF | TGTGCCAGCAGTTTACGAGCGGGACAGGGTATGACACCCCTCCACTTT | TRBJ1-6 | TRBD1 | . | TRBV27
CSVGTGDVTDTQYF | TGCAGCGTTGGTACAGGGGACGTAACAGATACGCAGTATTTT | TRBJ2-3 | TRBD1 | . | TRBV29-1
CASSRDYGEKLFF | TGTGCCAGCAGCCGGGACTACGGTGAAAAACTGTTTTTT | TRBJ1-4 | . | . | TRBV5-6
CASSLIAGVKHNEQFF | TGTGCCAGCAGCTTAATAGCGGGAGTTAAACACAATGAGCAGTTCTTC | TRBJ2-1 | TRBD2 | . | TRBV7-3
CASRTSGGNEQFF | TGTGCCAGCAGGACTAGCGGGGGCAATGAGCAGTTCTTC | TRBJ2-1 | TRBD2 | . | TRBV6-1
CAWSGQREQPQHF | TGTGCCTGGAGTGGACAGCGGGAGCAGCCCCAGCATTTT | TRBJ1-5 | . | . | TRBV30
CASRSGNSGNTIYF | TGTGCCAGTAGGAGCGGGAACTCTGGAAACACCATATATTTT | TRBJ1-3 | . | . | TRBV19
CASSLQGQTNTEAFF | TGTGCCAGCAGTTTACAGGGGCAAACGAACACTGAAGCTTTCTTT | TRBJ1-1 | . | few | TRBV27
CASSQGAANTGELFF | TGCGCCAGCAGCCAAGGGGCCGCGAACACCGGGGAGCTGTTTTTT | TRBJ2-2 | . | . | TRBV4-3
CASSREGQGRGGYTF | TGTGCCAGCAGTAGGGAAGGACAGGGACGGGGAGGCTACACCTTC | TRBJ1-2 | TRBD1 | once | TRBV6-5
CSVIGGSSYNEQFF | TGCAGCGTAATCGGGGGGAGCTCCTACAATGAGCAGTTCTTC | TRBJ2-1 | TRBD2 | . | TRBV29-1
CASSPRTTDTQYF | TGTGCCAGCAGCCCTAGAACCACAGATACGCAGTATTTT | TRBJ2-3 | . | . | TRBV4-2
CASSFPMQGNTEAFF | TGTGCCAGCAGTTTCCCAATGCAGGGTAATACTGAAGCTTTCTTT | TRBJ1-1 | . | . | TRBV6-6
CASSSLTGGDGQPQHF | TGTGCCAGCAGTTCCCTGACAGGGGGAGATGGGCAGCCCCAGCATTTT | TRBJ1-5 | TRBD1 | . | TRBV28
CASRVLAPNTGELFF | TGTGCCAGCAGGGTACTAGCGCCGAACACCGGGGAGCTGTTTTTT | TRBJ2-2 | TRBD2 | few | TRBV28
CAWSVVGGDQPQHF | TGTGCCTGGAGTGTGGTAGGGGGCGATCAGCCCCAGCATTTT | TRBJ1-5 | TRBD1 | . | TRBV30
CASRRTGTLNTEAFF | TGTGCCAGCAGGAGGACCGGTACTTTGAACACTGAAGCTTTCTTT | TRBJ1-1 | . | . | TRBV19
CASSSAATGGNTIYF | TGTGCCAGCAGCTCCGCAGCGACAGGGGGAAACACCATATATTTT | TRBJ1-3 | TRBD1 | . | TRBV11-2
CASSLFPGRDDEQYF | TGTGCCAGCAGTTTATTCCCGGGCCGAGACGACGAGCAGTACTTC | TRBJ2-7 | . | . | TRBV27
CASSLQGAYEQYF | TGTGCCAGCAGCTTGCAGGGGGCCTACGAGCAGTACTTC | TRBJ2-7 | TRBD1 | . | TRBV5-5
CASSQDGDRGGYTF | TGCGCCAGCAGCCAAGATGGGGATCGGGGTGGCTACACCTTC | TRBJ1-2 | . | . | TRBV4-3
CASSTRGVYQETQYF | TGTGCCAGCAGCACCCGCGGCGTGTACCAAGAGACCCAGTACTTC | TRBJ2-5 | . | . | TRBV9
CASSLEASGRANEQFF | TGTGCCAGCAGCTTAGAGGCTAGCGGGAGGGCCAATGAGCAGTTCTTC | TRBJ2-1 | TRBD2 | . | TRBV11-3
CASSLASSTDTQYF | TGCGCCAGCAGCTTAGCCAGCAGCACAGATACGCAGTATTTT | TRBJ2-3 | . | . | TRBV5-1
CASSLYASTNEKLFF | TGTGCCAGCTCCTTATACGCCTCAACTAATGAAAAACTGTTTTTT | TRBJ1-4 | . | . | TRBV18
CASGGQSNTGELFF | TGTGCCAGCGGGGGACAGTCGAACACCGGGGAGCTGTTTTTT | TRBJ2-2 | TRBD1 | . | TRBV25-1
CASSFEGMVGGDTQYF | TGTGCCAGCAGTTTTGAGGGGATGGTGGGTGGAGATACGCAGTATTTT | TRBJ2-3 | . | . | TRBV27
CASSQPSGDGEKLFF | TGCGCCAGCAGCCAACCTTCCGGGGACGGTGAAAAACTGTTTTTT | TRBJ1-4 | . | . | TRBV4-3
CASSRGTSGTDTQYF | TGTGCCAGCAGTCGGGGGACTAGCGGGACAGATACGCAGTATTTT | TRBJ2-3 | TRBD2 | . | TRBV28
CASSTGGPGVEAFF | TGTGCCAGCTCCACAGGGGGCCCGGGGGTCGAAGCTTTCTTT | TRBJ1-1 | TRBD1 | . | TRBV18
CASSFQGAEAFF | TGTGCCAGCAGCTTTCAGGGGGCTGAAGCTTTCTTT | TRBJ1-1 | TRBD1 | . | TRBV7-9
CAISPRQQGITEAFF | TGTGCCATCAGTCCCCGCCAGCAGGGGATCACTGAAGCTTTCTTT | TRBJ1-1 | . | . | TRBV10-3
CASSFRTGTYEQYF | TGTGCCAGCAGTTTCCGGACAGGGACCTACGAGCAGTACTTC | TRBJ2-7 | TRBD1 | . | TRBV6-1
CASRHRDSYEQYF | TGTGCCAGCAGGCACAGGGATTCCTACGAGCAGTACTTC | TRBJ2-7 | . | few | TRBV6-1
CAISVRDSLNTEAFF | TGTGCCATCAGCGTCCGGGACAGTTTGAACACTGAAGCTTTCTTT | TRBJ1-1 | TRBD1 | . | TRBV10-3
CASSQSPTGVTEAFF | TGCGCCAGCAGCCAGAGTCCCACAGGGGTCACTGAAGCTTTCTTT | TRBJ1-1 | TRBD1 | . | TRBV5-1
CASSLTLQGSYGYTF | TGTGCCAGCAGCTTAACCCTCCAGGGAAGCTATGGCTACACCTTC | TRBJ1-2 | . | . | TRBV7-3
CASSTLDMGLRGTQYF | TGCGCCAGCAGCACGCTCGACATGGGTCTTAGGGGTACGCAGTATTTT | TRBJ2-3 | . | . | TRBV4-1
CASSPPSGFGYTF | TGTGCCAGCAGCCCACCAAGTGGGTTTGGCTACACCTTC | TRBJ1-2 | . | few | TRBV7-3